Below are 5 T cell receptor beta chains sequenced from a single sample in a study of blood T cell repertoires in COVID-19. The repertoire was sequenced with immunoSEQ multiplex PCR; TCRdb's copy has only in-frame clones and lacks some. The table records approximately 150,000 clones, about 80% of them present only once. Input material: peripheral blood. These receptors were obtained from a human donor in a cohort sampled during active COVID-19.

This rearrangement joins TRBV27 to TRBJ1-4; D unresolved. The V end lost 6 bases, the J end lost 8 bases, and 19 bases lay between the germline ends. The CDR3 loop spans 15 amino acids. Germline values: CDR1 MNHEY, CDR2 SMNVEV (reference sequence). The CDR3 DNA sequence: TGTGCCAGCAGCCGATGGTGGAGGGCGGGGGAAAAACTGTTTTTT. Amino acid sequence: CASSRWWRAGEKLFF. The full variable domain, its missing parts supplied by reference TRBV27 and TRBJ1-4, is EAQVTQNPRYLITVTGKKLTVTCSQNMNHEYMSWYRQDPGLGLRQIYYSMNVEVTDKGDVPEGYKVSRKEKRNFPLILESPSPNQTSLYFCASSRWWRAGEKLFFGSGTQLSVL.

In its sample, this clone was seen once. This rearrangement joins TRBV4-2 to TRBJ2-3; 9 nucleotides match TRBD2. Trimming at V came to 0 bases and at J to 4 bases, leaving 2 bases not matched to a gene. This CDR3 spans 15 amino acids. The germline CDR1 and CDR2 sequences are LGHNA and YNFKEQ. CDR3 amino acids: CASSQERGGADTQYF. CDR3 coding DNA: TGTGCCAGCAGCCAAGAGCGGGGGGGAGCAGATACGCAGTATTTT.

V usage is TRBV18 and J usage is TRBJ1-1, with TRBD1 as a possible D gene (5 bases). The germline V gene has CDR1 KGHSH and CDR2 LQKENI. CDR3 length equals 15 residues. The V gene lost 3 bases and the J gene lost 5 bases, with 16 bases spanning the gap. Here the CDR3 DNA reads TGTGCCAGCTCACCCCGGGGGACGCAGGGAACTGAAGCTTTCTTT. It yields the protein CASSPRGTQGTEAFF.

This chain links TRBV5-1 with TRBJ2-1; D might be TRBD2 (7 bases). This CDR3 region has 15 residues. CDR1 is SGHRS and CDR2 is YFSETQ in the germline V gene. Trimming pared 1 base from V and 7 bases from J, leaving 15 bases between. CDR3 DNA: TGCGCCAGCAGCTTGCTGGCGGGGGCCCGAAATGAGCAGTTCTTC. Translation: CASSLLAGARNEQFF.

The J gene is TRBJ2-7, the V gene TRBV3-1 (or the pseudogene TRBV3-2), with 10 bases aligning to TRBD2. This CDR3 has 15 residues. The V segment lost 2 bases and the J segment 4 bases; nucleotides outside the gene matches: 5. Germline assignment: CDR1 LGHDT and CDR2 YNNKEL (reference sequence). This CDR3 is CASSQPGLAWYEQYF. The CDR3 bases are TGTGCCAGCAGCCAACCGGGACTAGCGTGGTACGAGCAGTACTTC.